This paragraph reports one TCR beta chain. The sample holds other DNA sequences that translate to the same CDR3. The J segment lost 4 bases and the V segment lost 5 bases, leaving 5 bases of the junction unmatched. CDR1 and CDR2 from the germline V gene are SGHTA and FQGNSA. The CDR3 is 14 amino acids. These data are taken from a study of blood T cell repertoires in COVID-19. Clones were sequenced by immunoSEQ multiplex PCR, and TCRdb holds only the in-frame ones, with some missing. The sample consists of under 350,000 clones, 80% to 90% of them appearing once. Those enrolled, adults aged about 18 to 89 years, came from roughly 22 US areas.

The TCR originated in a middle-aged woman with acute COVID-19. This chain links TRBV7-2 with TRBJ1-5; TRBD1 matches 7 bases. The source material was PBMCs or T cells enriched from blood (not recorded which). CDR3 residues: CASSPGTVNQPQHF. The CDR3 DNA is TGTGCCAGCAGCCCCGGGACAGTTAATCAGCCCCAGCATTTT.